This T cell receptor beta chain was captured in a study of cytomegalovirus exposure and HLA in healthy donors. Study results and limitations: It was reported that the classifier diagnosed cytomegalovirus status with high specificity and sensitivity in both the original and validation cohorts. In an earlier analysis, about 90% or about 30%: the productive usage of most TCR beta V segments.

The PCR contained 60 Vbeta and 13 Jbeta primers. Clones were read by immunoSEQ multiplex PCR, and TCRdb kept only the in-frame ones, dropping some. This sample yields under 140,000 clones, of which approximately 79% are seen a single time; approximately 5.6% belongs to the top ten. This clone was seen a few times. Its target is not known. Other nucleotide sequences from this sample produce the same CDR3. The CDR3 runs to 13 residues. Germline V gene sequence: CDR1 MNHEY, CDR2 SMNVEV (reference sequence). The ends were cut back, 2 bases at V and 1 base at J, with 5 bases in the middle. Input material: PBMCs. The sequence was collected from a man aged 30-40 years in good health and CMV-seropositive. The genes are TRBV27 and TRBJ1-1, with D perhaps TRBD1 (5 bases). The CDR3 nucleotides are TGTGCCAGCAGTTTAGGACAGAACACTGAAGCTTTCTTT. Amino acids: CASSLGQNTEAFF.